One and the same sample provided the 9 T cell receptor beta chains below, sequenced in a study of blood T cell repertoires in COVID-19. TCRdb keeps only in-frame clones here, not all; method: immunoSEQ multiplex PCR. This table holds 250,000 to 350,000 clones, more than 90% found once. The sample was PBMCs or T cells enriched from blood (not recorded which). These receptors all stem from a man aged 55-75 years who had recovered from COVID-19.

The chain links TRBV9 to TRBJ2-7; TRBD2 agrees at 7 bases. CDR3 size: 15 residues. Germline V gene sequence: CDR1 SGDLS, CDR2 YYNGEE. The trim removed 3 bases at V and 6 bases at J, leaving 12 bases unmatched. The CDR3 sequence is CASSETGGEDLEQYF. CDR3 nucleotides: TGTGCCAGCAGCGAGACGGGGGGAGAGGACCTCGAGCAGTACTTC. Using reference TRBV9 and TRBJ2-7 for the parts outside the CDR3, the full variable domain is DSGVTQTPKHLITATGQRVTLRCSPRSGDLSVYWYQQSLDQGLQFLIQYYNGEERAKGNILERFSAQQFPDLHSELNLSSLELGDSALYFCASSETGGEDLEQYFGPGTRLTVT.

This clone occurred once. V and J are TRBV18 and TRBJ1-1; D uncertain. CDR1 and CDR2 (germline): KGHSH, LQKENI. The CDR3 contains 14 residues. Trimming cost V 3 bases and J 4 bases, with 12 bases left between them. CDR3 in DNA: TGTGCCAGCTCACCCACTGGAACGGGCACTGAAGCTTTCTTT. It translates to CASSPTGTGTEAFF.

The rearrangement joins TRBV7-2 to TRBJ1-3; 11 bases are shared with TRBD1. Per the germline V gene, CDR1 is SGHTA and CDR2 is FQGNSA. This CDR3 contains 17 residues. After removal of 1 base from V and 4 bases from J, the junction contained 6 bases not matched to a gene. CDR3 nucleotide sequence: TGTGCCAGCAGCTTAGTCGGACAGGGGGCAAGGGGAAACACCATATATTTT. Protein: CASSLVGQGARGNTIYF.

This clone has only one observation. This chain links TRBV9 with TRBJ1-4; 7 bases map to TRBD1. Germline CDR1 and CDR2: SGDLS and YYNGEE. The ends lost 4 bases at V and 5 bases at J; junction bases unmatched: 8. The CDR3 is made up of 15 amino acids. The CDR3, as DNA: TGTGCCAGCAGCACACGACAGGGTGCCAATGAAAAACTGTTTTTT. It translates to CASSTRQGANEKLFF.

This sequence joins TRBV13 and TRBJ2-5; 8 bases align to TRBD2. V shed 4 bases, J shed 6 bases, and the junction held 7 bases outside the gene matches. The CDR3 has 14 residues. The germline V gene encodes CDR1 PRHDT and CDR2 FYEKMQ (reference sequence). This CDR3 reads CASSSTPGGKTQYF. The CDR3 coding sequence is TGTGCCAGCAGCTCTACTCCGGGGGGGAAGACCCAGTACTTC.

The J gene is TRBJ2-2, the V gene TRBV9; tentative D call: TRBD2 (6 bases). CDR1 and CDR2 (germline): SGDLS, YYNGEE. Trimming cost V 0 bases and J 3 bases, with 12 bases left between them. This CDR3 is built from 16 residues. CDR3 region: CASSVDGSDYTGELFF. In DNA form, the CDR3 reads TGTGCCAGCAGCGTAGACGGGAGTGACTACACCGGGGAGCTGTTTTTT.

CDR3 nucleotides: TGTGCCTGGAACCTCGTCAGGGGGCCCTACGAGCAGTACTTC. It translates to CAWNLVRGPYEQYF. The chain links TRBV30 to TRBJ2-7; 8 nucleotides align to TRBD1. Germline CDR1 GTSNPN, CDR2 SVGIG (reference sequence). CDR3 size: 14 residues. Germline trimming cut 4 bases from V and 2 bases from J; bases unmatched to any gene: 7.

The rearrangement links TRBV9 to TRBJ2-7; D might be TRBD1 (5 bases). The CDR3 length is 15 residues. Between the trimmed V and J ends, which lost 0 bases and 4 bases, there was a span of 14 bases. CDR1 is SGDLS and CDR2 is YYNGEE in the germline V gene. The CDR3 bases are TGTGCCAGCAGCGTAGGACAGCACGGCAGATACGAGCAGTACTTC. Its protein is CASSVGQHGRYEQYF.

The chain recombines TRBV5-6 with TRBJ1-1, with D maybe TRBD1 (6 bases). The CDR3 has 16 amino acids. Between the trimmed V and J ends, which lost 3 bases and 7 bases, there was a span of 22 bases. Germline-derived CDR1 and CDR2 are SGHDT and YYEEEE. CDR3 sequence reads: CASSSVGSISGDEAFF. The CDR3 DNA reads as TGTGCCAGCAGCTCAGTTGGAAGTATCTCAGGGGATGAAGCTTTCTTT.